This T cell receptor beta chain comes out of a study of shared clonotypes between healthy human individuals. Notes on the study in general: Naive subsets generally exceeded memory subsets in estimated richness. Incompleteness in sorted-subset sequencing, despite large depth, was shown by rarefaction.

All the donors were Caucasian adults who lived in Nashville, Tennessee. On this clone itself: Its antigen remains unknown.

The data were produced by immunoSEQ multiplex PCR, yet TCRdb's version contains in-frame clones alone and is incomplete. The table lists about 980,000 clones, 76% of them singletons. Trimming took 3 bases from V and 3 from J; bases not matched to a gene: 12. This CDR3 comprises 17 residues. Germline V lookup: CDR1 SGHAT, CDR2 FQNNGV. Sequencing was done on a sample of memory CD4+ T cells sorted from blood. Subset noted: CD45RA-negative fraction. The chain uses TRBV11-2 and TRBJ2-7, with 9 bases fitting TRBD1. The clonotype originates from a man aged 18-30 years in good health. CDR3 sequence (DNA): TGTGCCAGCAGCTTCAAGACAGGGGGTCCCTCTGACTACGAGCAGTACTTC. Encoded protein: CASSFKTGGPSDYEQYF.